The 19 T cell receptor beta chains below all came from one sample that was sequenced in a study of T-cell reconstitution after alpha-beta-depleted transplantation in children. It was with unique molecular identifiers that the TCRbeta library was prepared. TCRdb recomputed calls from the PCR reads with MiXCR, one row per CDR3 protein. The sample lists fewer than 550,000 distinct CDR3 sequences, 9.5% to 12% occurring once. Sequenced material: PBMCs, mostly from graft donor cells, taken 180 days after TCRalphabeta/CD19-depleted stem cell transplant. These receptors came from a female patient under 10 years old who had a stem cell transplant for aplastic anemia, so the T cells may come from the graft donor.

The chain employs TRBV5-1 and TRBJ2-2; no definite D call. With 0 bases removed from V and 5 bases from J, the gap between germline ends came to 11 bases. The germline gives CDR1 SGHRS, CDR2 YFSETQ. This CDR3 contains 15 residues. CDR3 sequence (DNA): TGCGCCAGCAGCTTGGCCGGCGATGGAACCGGGGAGCTGTTTTTT. The encoded protein is CASSLAGDGTGELFF.

This chain joins TRBV5-1 and TRBJ2-7; 14 nucleotides match TRBD2. In germline, CDR1 is SGHRS, CDR2 YFSETQ. Germline trimming cut 5 bases from V and 3 bases from J; bases unmatched to any gene: 10. The CDR3 runs 17 residues. DNA of the CDR3: TGCGCCAGCAGTCAGGTCGCGGGACTAGCGGGAGACTACGAGCAGTACTTC. Amino acids: CASSQVAGLAGDYEQYF.

The chain carries TRBV28 and TRBJ2-1, with D maybe TRBD1 (6 bases). V was cut by 10 bases and J by 4 bases, with 11 bases left in between. CDR3 length equals 12 residues. Germline loops: CDR1 MDHEN, CDR2 SYDVKM. The CDR3 region is CAIGQRYNEQFF. The CDR3 DNA reads TGTGCCATCGGACAGAGGTACAATGAGCAGTTCTTC.

This clonotype was observed a handful of times. The chain combines TRBV29-1 with TRBJ1-1; D gene ambiguous. V was cut by 3 bases and J by 7 bases, with 9 bases left in between. CDR1 and CDR2 from the germline V gene are SQVTM and ANQGSEA. This CDR3 has 11 residues. Here the CDR3 reads CSVDDSVEAFF. CDR3 in DNA: TGCAGCGTTGATGATTCGGTTGAAGCTTTCTTT.

The chain has TRBV14 and TRBJ2-3; maybe TRBD2 (5 bases). The CDR3 loop spans 15 amino acids. V lost 4 bases and J 5 bases, leaving 16 bases between the germline ends. Germline V gives CDR1 SGHDN, CDR2 FVKESK. The CDR3, as DNA: TGTGCCAGCAGCCTGTTCAGAGGGCAACGAGATACGCAGTATTTT. Its translation is CASSLFRGQRDTQYF.

V usage is TRBV6-2 or TRBV6-3 and J usage is TRBJ1-1; no firm D call. Trimming left V 3 bases short and J 1 base short, with 9 bases between. Germline V gene data show CDR1 as MNHEY and CDR2 as SVGEGT. The CDR3 covers 14 residues. The CDR3 DNA sequence: TGTGCCAGCAGTTATATTACCGGGAACACTGAAGCTTTCTTT. This gives the protein CASSYITGNTEAFF.

CDR3 DNA: TGCAGTGCCCTCAGGGTCAATGAGCAGTTCTTC. It translates to CSALRVNEQFF. The chain is built from TRBV20-1 and TRBJ2-1, with D perhaps matching TRBD1 (5 bases). This CDR3 spans 11 amino acids. The V end lost 6 bases, the J end lost 6 bases, and 9 bases lay between the germline ends. The germline gives CDR1 DFQATT, CDR2 SNEGSKA (reference sequence).

This chain connects TRBV29-1 to TRBJ2-1; D not certain. The CDR3 runs 14 residues. Deletions cut 3 bases from V and 2 bases from J, with 11 bases between. Germline V gene data show CDR1 as SQVTM and CDR2 as ANQGSEA. CDR3 in DNA: TGCAGCGTTGACGCACAGAGAACCTACAATGAGCAGTTCTTC. Translated, it gives CSVDAQRTYNEQFF.

The chain carries TRBV7-2 and TRBJ2-7, with 7 bases identical to TRBD2. V lost 0 bases and J lost 0; bases outside the gene matches: 8. The CDR3 sequence is 17 residues long. In germline, CDR1 is SGHTA, CDR2 FQGNSA. The CDR3 bases are TGTGCCAGCAGCTTAGCGGGGAGGGGCAGGGCCTCCTACGAGCAGTACTTC. Protein product: CASSLAGRGRASYEQYF.

The chain combines TRBV10-3 with TRBJ2-7; D remains ambiguous. Between the trimmed V and J ends, which lost 3 bases and 2 bases, there was a span of 14 bases. The CDR3 runs to 15 residues. CDR1 is ENHRY, CDR2 SYGVKD, per germline. The CDR3 here is CAISDRLPVAYEQYF. Written as DNA, the CDR3 is TGTGCCATCAGTGACCGCTTGCCGGTGGCCTACGAGCAGTACTTC.

This clonotype was counted between two and nine times. This rearrangement joins TRBV15 to TRBJ2-6; D remains ambiguous. Germline values: CDR1 LNHNV, CDR2 YYDKDF (reference sequence). This CDR3 comprises 16 residues. V dropped 2 bases and J dropped 0 bases, with 8 bases sitting between them. In nucleotides, the CDR3 is TGTGCCACCAGCAGACATATACCCTCTGGGGCCAACGTCCTGACTTTC. The encoded protein is CATSRHIPSGANVLTF.

This clonotype occurred many times. This chain uses TRBV7-3 with TRBJ2-2, with D perhaps matching TRBD2 (7 bases). Germline CDR1 SGHTA, CDR2 FQGTGA. The CDR3 has 15 residues. Trimming took 5 bases from V and 0 from J, leaving 10 bases between them. Written as DNA, the CDR3 is TGTGCCAGCAGCGCGGGGGCCTCGAACACCGGGGAGCTGTTTTTT. Its translation: CASSAGASNTGELFF.

This clonotype was detected only a few times. V and J are TRBV5-6 and TRBJ2-5, with 12 bases that match TRBD1. V was clipped by 4 bases and J by 5 bases; unmatched bases: 12. Germline V lookup: CDR1 SGHDT, CDR2 YYEEEE. The CDR3 has 17 residues. CDR3 protein: CASSVEGTGGAFETQYF. The CDR3 bases are TGTGCCAGCAGCGTAGAAGGGACAGGGGGCGCGTTCGAGACCCAGTACTTC.

The gene calls are TRBV7-9 and TRBJ2-7; 8 bases map to TRBD1. The CDR3 runs to 15 residues. From germline, CDR1 is SEHNR and CDR2 FQNEAQ (reference sequence). V gave up 1 base and J gave up 3 bases; unmatched junction bases: 5. The CDR3 DNA sequence: TGTGCCAGCAGCTTAGGACAGGGGAGCCTCTACGAGCAGTACTTC. This codes for CASSLGQGSLYEQYF.

The genes are TRBV20-1 and TRBJ2-7, with 14 bases identical to TRBD2. V shed 7 bases and J 4 bases; nucleotides not matched to a gene: 9. Germline V gene data show CDR1 as DFQATT and CDR2 as SNEGSKA (reference sequence). This CDR3 comprises 15 residues. The CDR3 loop is CSVGTSGSGRYEQYV. As DNA, the CDR3 is TGCAGTGTTGGGACTAGCGGGAGTGGGAGGTACGAGCAGTACGTC.

This clonotype has only a few counts. The V call is TRBV7-9, the J call TRBJ1-2; perhaps TRBD1 as D (6 bases). The CDR3 length is 16 residues. CDR1 and CDR2 (germline): SEHNR, FQNEAQ (reference sequence). V was pared by 5 bases and J by 6 bases, with 22 bases between. CDR3 bases: TGTGCCAGCAGCCTACGGGCTCCTCAGGGGATGGATGGCTACACCTTC. This encodes CASSLRAPQGMDGYTF.

Many counts were recorded for this clonotype. In DNA form, the CDR3 reads TGTGCCAGCAGCGTAAAGGGCAATCAGCCCCAGCATTTT. It codes for CASSVKGNQPQHF. V usage is TRBV9 and J usage is TRBJ1-5; no clear D. The germline V gene encodes CDR1 SGDLS and CDR2 YYNGEE. V shed 1 base and J shed 2 bases, with 4 bases lying between them. The length of the CDR3 is 13 residues.

The chain is built from TRBV14 and TRBJ1-2; the D gene is possibly TRBD1 (6 bases). The germline V and J ends were trimmed by 1 base and 0 bases, with 9 bases remaining between them. Germline V gene lookup returns CDR1 SGHDN and CDR2 FVKESK. This CDR3 is built from 15 residues. CDR3: CASSQVRGANYGYTF. As DNA, the CDR3 is TGTGCCAGCAGCCAAGTGAGGGGGGCTAACTATGGCTACACCTTC.

This clonotype came up a few times. V gene TRBV28 combines with J gene TRBJ2-3; D may match TRBD1 or TRBD2 (7 bases each). Germline assignment: CDR1 MDHEN and CDR2 SYDVKM. Deletions cut 3 bases from V and 2 bases from J, with 18 bases between. This CDR3 has 17 amino acids. CDR3 DNA: TGTGCCAGCAGTTTTCTCAGGGGGGGGGCAGCCACAGATACGCAGTATTTT. Protein sequence: CASSFLRGGAATDTQYF. The full variable domain, in which reference TRBV28 and TRBJ2-3 provide the parts outside the CDR3, is DVKVTQSSRYLVKRTGEKVFLECVQDMDHENMFWYRQDPGLGLRLIYFSYDVKMKEKGDIPEGYSVSREKKERFSLILESASTNQTSMYLCASSFLRGGAATDTQYFGPGTRLTVL.